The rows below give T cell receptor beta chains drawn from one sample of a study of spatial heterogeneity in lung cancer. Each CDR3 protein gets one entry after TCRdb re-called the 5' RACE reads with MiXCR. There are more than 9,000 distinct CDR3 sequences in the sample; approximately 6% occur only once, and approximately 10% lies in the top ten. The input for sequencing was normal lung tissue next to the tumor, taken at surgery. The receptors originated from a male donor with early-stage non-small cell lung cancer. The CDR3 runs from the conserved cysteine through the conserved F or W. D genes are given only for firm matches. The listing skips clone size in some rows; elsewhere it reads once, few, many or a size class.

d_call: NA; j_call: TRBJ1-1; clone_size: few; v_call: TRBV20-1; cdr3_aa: CSAGTANTEAFF; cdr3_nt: TGCAGTGCCGGGACGGCGAACACTGAAGCTTTCTTT
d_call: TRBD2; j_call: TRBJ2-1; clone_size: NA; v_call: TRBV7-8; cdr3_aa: CASSLVAGAVSSYNEQFF; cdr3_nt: TGTGCCAGCAGCTTAGTTGCGGGAGCCGTCAGCTCCTACAATGAGCAGTTCTTC
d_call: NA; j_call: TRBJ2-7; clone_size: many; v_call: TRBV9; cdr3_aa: CASSVGNRANEQYF; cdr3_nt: TGTGCCAGCAGCGTAGGTAACAGGGCCAACGAGCAGTACTTC
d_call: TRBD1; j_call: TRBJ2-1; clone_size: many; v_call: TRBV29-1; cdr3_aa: CSVVPWTGDGNEQFF; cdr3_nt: TGCAGCGTCGTTCCGTGGACAGGGGACGGCAATGAGCAGTTCTTC
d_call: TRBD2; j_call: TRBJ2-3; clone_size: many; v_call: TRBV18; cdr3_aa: CASSPPSAGEVDTQYF; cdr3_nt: TGTGCCAGCTCACCACCGTCAGCGGGAGAAGTAGATACGCAGTATTTT
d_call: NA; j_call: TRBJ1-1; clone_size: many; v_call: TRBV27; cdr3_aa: CASSLSGVGNTEAFF; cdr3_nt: TGTGCCAGCAGTTTATCGGGGGTCGGCAACACTGAAGCTTTCTTT
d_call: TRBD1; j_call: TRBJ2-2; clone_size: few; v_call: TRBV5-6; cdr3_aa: CASTRVGTANTGELFF; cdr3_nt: TGTGCCAGCACCCGCGTTGGGACAGCTAACACCGGGGAGCTGTTTTTT
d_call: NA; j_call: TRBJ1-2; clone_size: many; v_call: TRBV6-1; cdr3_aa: CASSEAGTGYGYTF; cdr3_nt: TGTGCCAGCAGTGAAGCCGGGACTGGCTATGGCTACACCTTC
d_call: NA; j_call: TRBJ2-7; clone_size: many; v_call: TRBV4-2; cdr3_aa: CASSQAPRAEQYF; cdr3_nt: TGTGCCAGCAGCCAAGCCCCCCGGGCCGAGCAGTACTTC
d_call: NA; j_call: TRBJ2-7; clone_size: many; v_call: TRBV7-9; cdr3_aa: CASSLQTTGIGSYEQYF; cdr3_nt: TGTGCCAGCAGCTTACAAACAACAGGGATAGGATCCTACGAGCAGTACTTC
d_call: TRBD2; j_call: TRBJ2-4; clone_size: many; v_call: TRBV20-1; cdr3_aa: CSAGPPGLAESLAKNIQYF; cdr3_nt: TGCAGTGCTGGGCCCCCGGGACTAGCGGAGTCCCTAGCCAAAAACATTCAGTACTTC
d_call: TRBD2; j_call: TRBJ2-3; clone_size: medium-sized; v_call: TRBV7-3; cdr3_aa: CASRRSGAGTDTQYF; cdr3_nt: TGTGCCAGCAGGAGAAGCGGGGCGGGCACAGATACGCAGTATTTT
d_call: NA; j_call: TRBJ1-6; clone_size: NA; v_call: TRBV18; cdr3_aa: CACSPGDNSPLHF; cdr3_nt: TGTGCCTGCTCACCAGGGGACAATTCACCCCTCCACTTT
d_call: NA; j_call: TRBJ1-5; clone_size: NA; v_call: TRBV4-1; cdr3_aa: CASSHLGLRDQPQHF; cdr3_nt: TGCGCCAGCAGCCACTTGGGACTGCGAGATCAGCCCCAGCATTTT
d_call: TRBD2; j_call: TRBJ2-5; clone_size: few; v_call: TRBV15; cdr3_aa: CATTTGGLETQYF; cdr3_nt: TGTGCCACCACCACGGGGGGGTTAGAGACCCAGTACTTC
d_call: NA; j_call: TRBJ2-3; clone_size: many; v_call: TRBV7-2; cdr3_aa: CASRRGFTDTQYF; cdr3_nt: TGTGCCAGCCGGCGGGGATTCACAGATACGCAGTATTTT
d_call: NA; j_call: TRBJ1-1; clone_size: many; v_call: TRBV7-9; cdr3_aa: CASSAIGHLNTEAFF; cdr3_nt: TGTGCCAGCAGCGCGATAGGACACTTGAACACTGAAGCTTTCTTT
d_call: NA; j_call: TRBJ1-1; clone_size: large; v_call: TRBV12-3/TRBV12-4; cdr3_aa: CASRRGEGTEAFF; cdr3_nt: TGTGCCAGCCGTCGAGGGGAGGGCACTGAAGCTTTCTTT
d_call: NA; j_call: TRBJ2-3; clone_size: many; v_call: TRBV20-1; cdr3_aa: CSARDHRGTDTQYF; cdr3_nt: TGCAGTGCCCGGGACCATCGCGGCACAGATACGCAGTATTTT
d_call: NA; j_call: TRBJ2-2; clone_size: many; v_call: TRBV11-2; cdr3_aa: CASSFDFTGELFF; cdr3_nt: TGTGCCAGCAGCTTTGACTTCACCGGGGAGCTGTTTTTT
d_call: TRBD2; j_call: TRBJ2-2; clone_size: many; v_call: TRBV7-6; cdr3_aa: CASSIGLAGGGTGELFF; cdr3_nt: TGTGCCAGCAGCATCGGACTAGCGGGAGGAGGGACCGGGGAGCTGTTTTTT
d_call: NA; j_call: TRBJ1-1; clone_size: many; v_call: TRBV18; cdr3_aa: CASSPEVDTEAFF; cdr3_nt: TGTGCCAGCTCACCGGAAGTAGACACTGAAGCTTTCTTT
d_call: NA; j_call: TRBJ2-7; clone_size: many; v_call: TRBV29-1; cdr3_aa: CSVEIWERPYEQYF; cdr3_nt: TGCAGCGTTGAAATCTGGGAAAGGCCCTACGAGCAGTACTTC
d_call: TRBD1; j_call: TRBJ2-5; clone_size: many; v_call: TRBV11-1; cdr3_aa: CASSVLQGAGETQYF; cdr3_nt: TGTGCCAGCAGCGTACTACAGGGGGCAGGGGAGACCCAGTACTTC
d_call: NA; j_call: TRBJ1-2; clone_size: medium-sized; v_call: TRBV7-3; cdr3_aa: CASSVNMGLSPFF; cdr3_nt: TGTGCCAGCAGCGTTAACATGGGCCTGAGCCCCTTCTTC
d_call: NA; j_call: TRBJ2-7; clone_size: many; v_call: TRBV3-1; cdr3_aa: CASSQVVQARFYEQYF; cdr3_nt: TGTGCCAGCAGCCAAGTCGTCCAGGCTCGCTTCTACGAGCAGTACTTC